This entry concerns a single TCR beta chain. These data are taken from a study of response to subunit inactivated influenza vaccine. TCRdb independently ran MiXCR on the RT-PCR reads; one entry per CDR3 protein. The sample lists about 520,000 distinct CDR3 sequences, about 7.2% seen once, with approximately 14% in the top ten. The CDR3 runs to 15 residues. Germline CDR1 LGHDT, CDR2 YNNKEL (reference sequence). V was pared by 5 bases and J by 5 bases, with 15 bases between. The chain joins TRBV3-1 to TRBJ1-4, with unresolved D. Sample: PBMCs from blood, taken around 25 months after vaccination. This TCR was sampled from a man between 45 and 75 years old who received an inactivated influenza vaccine. The CDR3 coding sequence is TGTGCCAGCAGCAAGCGGGTCAGGAGAAATGAAAAACTGTTTTTT. This codes for CASSKRVRRNEKLFF.